This TCR beta chain stems from a study of CD8 T cells in ankylosing spondylitis. Study-level points and caveats: In ankylosing spondylitis blood, a motif of roughly 8 highly homologous TCR beta variants appeared characteristic. Peripheral blood held disease-linked clones only at relatively low frequency, and these were CD8+.

Ten or more counts support this clonotype. The antigen remains unidentified. The TCR beta libraries were generated through quantitative 5'-RACE incorporating molecular barcodes. TCRdb called the 5' RACE reads again in MiXCR, with one record for every CDR3 protein. In the table there are about 310,000 distinct CDR3 sequences, less than 25% of which are singletons. The germline V gene encodes CDR1 MNHEY and CDR2 SVGAGI. V gave up 2 bases and J gave up 2 bases, with 7 bases separating them. The CDR3 is 14 amino acids. Sequencing was carried out using blood, either unsorted or a sorted T cell fraction (not recorded which). This chain joins TRBV6-5 and TRBJ1-5; D gene unclear. This TCR was sampled from a female donor with ankylosing spondylitis or in good health (not recorded which). The CDR3 bases are TGTGCCAGCAGTTACGATCCTGGCAATCAGCCCCAGCATTTT. Translation gives CASSYDPGNQPQHF.